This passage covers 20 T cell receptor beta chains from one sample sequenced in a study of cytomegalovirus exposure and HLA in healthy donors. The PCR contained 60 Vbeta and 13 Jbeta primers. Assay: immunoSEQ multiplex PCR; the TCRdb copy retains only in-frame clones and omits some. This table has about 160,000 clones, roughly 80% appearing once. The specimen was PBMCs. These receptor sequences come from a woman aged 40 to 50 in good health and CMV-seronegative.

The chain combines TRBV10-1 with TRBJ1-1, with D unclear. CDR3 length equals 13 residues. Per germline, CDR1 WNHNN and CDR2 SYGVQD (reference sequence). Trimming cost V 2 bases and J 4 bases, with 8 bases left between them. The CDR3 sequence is CASSELLGTEAFF. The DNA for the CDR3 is TGCGCCAGCAGTGAGCTCCTAGGCACTGAAGCTTTCTTT.

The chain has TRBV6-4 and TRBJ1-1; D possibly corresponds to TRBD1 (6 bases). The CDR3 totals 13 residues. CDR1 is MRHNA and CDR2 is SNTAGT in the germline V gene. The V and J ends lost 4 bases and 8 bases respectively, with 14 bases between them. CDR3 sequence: CASSVFRGGEAFF. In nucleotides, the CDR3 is TGTGCCAGCAGTGTTTTCAGGGGCGGAGAAGCTTTCTTT.

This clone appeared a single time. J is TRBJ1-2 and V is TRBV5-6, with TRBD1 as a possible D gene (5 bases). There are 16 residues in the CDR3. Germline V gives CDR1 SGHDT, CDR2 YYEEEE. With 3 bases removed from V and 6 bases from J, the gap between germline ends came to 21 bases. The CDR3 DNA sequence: TGTGCCAGCAGCTGGGGGGGGATGCGGGTTAGCCATGGCTACACCTTC. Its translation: CASSWGGMRVSHGYTF.

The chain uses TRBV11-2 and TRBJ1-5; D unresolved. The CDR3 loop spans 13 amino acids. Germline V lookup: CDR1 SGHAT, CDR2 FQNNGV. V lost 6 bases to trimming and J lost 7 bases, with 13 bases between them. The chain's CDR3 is CASSIIAGQPQHF. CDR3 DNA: TGTGCCAGCAGTATAATCGCGGGCCAGCCCCAGCATTTT.

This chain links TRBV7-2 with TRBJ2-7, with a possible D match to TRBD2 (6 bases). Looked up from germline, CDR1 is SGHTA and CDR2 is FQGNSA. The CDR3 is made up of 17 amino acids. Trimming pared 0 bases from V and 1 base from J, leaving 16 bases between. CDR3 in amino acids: CASSLAVAGSRSYEQYF. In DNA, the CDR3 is TGTGCCAGCAGCTTAGCTGTCGCGGGGTCGAGGTCCTACGAGCAGTACTTC.

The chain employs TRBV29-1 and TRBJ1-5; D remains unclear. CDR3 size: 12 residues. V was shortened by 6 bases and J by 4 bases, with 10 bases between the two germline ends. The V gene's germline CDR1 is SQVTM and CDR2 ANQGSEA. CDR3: CSVREGNQPQHF. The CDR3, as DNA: TGCAGCGTCCGGGAGGGTAATCAGCCCCAGCATTTT.

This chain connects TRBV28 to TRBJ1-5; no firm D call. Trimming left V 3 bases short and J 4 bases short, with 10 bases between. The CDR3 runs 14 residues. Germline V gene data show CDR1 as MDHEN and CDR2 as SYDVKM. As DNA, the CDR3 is TGTGCCAGCAGTTTTTTTGTGTTAAATCAGCCCCAGCATTTT. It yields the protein CASSFFVLNQPQHF.

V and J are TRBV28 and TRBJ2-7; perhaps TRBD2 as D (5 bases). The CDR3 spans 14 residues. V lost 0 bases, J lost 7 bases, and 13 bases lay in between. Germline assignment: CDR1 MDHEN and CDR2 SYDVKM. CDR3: CASSLWTSRREQYF. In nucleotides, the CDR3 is TGTGCCAGCAGTTTATGGACCAGCCGGAGGGAGCAGTACTTC. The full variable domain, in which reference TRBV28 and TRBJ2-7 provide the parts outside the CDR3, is DVKVTQSSRYLVKRTGEKVFLECVQDMDHENMFWYRQDPGLGLRLIYFSYDVKMKEKGDIPEGYSVSREKKERFSLILESASTNQTSMYLCASSLWTSRREQYFGPGTRLTVT.

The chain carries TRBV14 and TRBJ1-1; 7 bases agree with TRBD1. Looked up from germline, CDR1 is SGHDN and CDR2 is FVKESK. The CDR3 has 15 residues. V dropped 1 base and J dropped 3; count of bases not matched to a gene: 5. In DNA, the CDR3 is TGTGCCAGCAGCCAAGTACAGGGGAGGTACACTGAAGCTTTCTTT. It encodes CASSQVQGRYTEAFF.

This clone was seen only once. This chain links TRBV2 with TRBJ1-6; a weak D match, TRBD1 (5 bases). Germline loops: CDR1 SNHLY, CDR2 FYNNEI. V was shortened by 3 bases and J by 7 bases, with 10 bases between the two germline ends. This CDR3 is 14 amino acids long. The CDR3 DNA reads TGTGCCAGCAGTGACGGGACTAGGAATTCACCCCTCCACTTT. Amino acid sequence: CASSDGTRNSPLHF.

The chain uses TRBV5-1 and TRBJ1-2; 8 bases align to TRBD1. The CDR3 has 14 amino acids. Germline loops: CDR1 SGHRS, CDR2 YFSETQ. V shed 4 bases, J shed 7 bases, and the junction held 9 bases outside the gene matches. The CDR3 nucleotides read TGCGCCAGCAGCGTCGGACAGGGCAGAGGTGGCTACACCTTC. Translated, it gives CASSVGQGRGGYTF.

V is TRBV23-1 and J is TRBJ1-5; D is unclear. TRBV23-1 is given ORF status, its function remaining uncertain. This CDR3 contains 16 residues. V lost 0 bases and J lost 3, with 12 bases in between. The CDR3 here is CASSQSSVSPNQPQHF. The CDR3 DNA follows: TGCGCCAGCAGTCAATCGAGCGTTTCACCCAATCAGCCCCAGCATTTT.

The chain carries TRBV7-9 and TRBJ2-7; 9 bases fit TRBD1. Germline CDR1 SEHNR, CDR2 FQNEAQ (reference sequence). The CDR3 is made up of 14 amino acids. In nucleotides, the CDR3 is TGTTCCACTCTTTCCGGGACAGGGCACCACGAGCAGTACTTC. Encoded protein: CSTLSGTGHHEQYF.

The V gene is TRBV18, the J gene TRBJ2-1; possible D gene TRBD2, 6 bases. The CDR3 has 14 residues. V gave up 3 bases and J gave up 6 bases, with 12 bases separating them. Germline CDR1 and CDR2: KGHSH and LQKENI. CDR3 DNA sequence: TGTGCCAGCTCACCTCTGGGACTTTCCAATGAGCAGTTCTTC. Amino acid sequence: CASSPLGLSNEQFF.

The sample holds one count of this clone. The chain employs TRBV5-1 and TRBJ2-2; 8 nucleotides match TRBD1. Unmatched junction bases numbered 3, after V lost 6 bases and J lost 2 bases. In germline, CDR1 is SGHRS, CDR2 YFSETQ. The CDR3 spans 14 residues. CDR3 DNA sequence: TGCGCCAGCAAAGCAGGGGGCAACACCGGGGAGCTGTTTTTT. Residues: CASKAGGNTGELFF.

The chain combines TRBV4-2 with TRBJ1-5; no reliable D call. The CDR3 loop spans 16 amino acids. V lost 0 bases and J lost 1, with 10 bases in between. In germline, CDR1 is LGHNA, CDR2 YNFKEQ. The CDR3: CASSQDHLLSNQPQHF. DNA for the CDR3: TGTGCCAGCAGCCAAGATCATCTATTGAGCAATCAGCCCCAGCATTTT.

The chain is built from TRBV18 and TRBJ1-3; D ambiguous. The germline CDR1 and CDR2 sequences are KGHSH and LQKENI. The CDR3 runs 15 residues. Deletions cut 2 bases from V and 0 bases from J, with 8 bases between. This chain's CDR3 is CASSPNSRSGNTIYF. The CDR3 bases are TGTGCCAGCTCACCAAACAGCCGCTCTGGAAACACCATATATTTT.

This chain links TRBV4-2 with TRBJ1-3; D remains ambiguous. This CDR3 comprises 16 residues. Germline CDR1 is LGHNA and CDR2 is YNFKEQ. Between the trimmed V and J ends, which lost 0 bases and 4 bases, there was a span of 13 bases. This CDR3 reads CASSQDRVANGNTIYF. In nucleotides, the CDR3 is TGTGCCAGCAGCCAAGATCGGGTGGCTAACGGAAACACCATATATTTT.

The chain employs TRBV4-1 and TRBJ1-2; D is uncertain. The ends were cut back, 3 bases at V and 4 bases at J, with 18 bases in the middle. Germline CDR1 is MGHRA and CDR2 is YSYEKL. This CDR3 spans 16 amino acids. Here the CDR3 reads CASSHPPRAASYGYTF. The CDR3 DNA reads TGCGCCAGCAGCCACCCCCCACGCGCAGCGAGCTATGGCTACACCTTC.

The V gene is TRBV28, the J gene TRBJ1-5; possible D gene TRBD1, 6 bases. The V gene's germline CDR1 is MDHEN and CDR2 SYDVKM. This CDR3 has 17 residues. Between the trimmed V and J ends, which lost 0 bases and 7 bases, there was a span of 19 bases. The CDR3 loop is CASSLWMTVGAQQPQHF. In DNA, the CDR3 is TGTGCCAGCAGTTTATGGATGACTGTGGGGGCGCAGCAGCCCCAGCATTTT.